What follows are 7 T cell receptor beta chains derived from one specimen sequenced in a study of neurological immune-mediated disorders. One entry per CDR3 protein results from TCRdb running MiXCR on the 5' RACE reads. The table has about 53,000 distinct CDR3 sequences, around 3.6% seen once; the top ten hold around 3.1%. What was sequenced was PBMCs. These receptors originate from a woman under 40 with multiple sclerosis.

This clonotype has ten or more counts. The chain links TRBV5-6 to TRBJ2-1; D is uncertain. CDR1 and CDR2 (germline): SGHDT, YYEEEE. Trimming pared 1 base from V and 8 bases from J, leaving 4 bases between. This CDR3 has 11 amino acids. DNA for the CDR3: TGTGCCAGCAGCTTGAGCTATGAGCAGTTCTTC. Translated, it gives CASSLSYEQFF.

This clonotype was detected many times. J is TRBJ1-1 and V is TRBV7-2; D is perhaps TRBD1 (5 bases). There are 19 residues in the CDR3. Germline CDR1 SGHTA, CDR2 FQGNSA. V lost 5 bases and J 1 base, leaving 26 bases between the germline ends. The CDR3 DNA reads as TGTGCCAGCAGCCTACTCCCGGGGGGGGGGACTCTCAGGAACACTGAAGCTTTCTTT. Translation gives CASSLLPGGGTLRNTEAFF.

In its sample, this clonotype was seen many times. At one of its ends the junction is not consistent with the germline gene, which may arise from a read error. The chain employs TRBV20-1 and TRBJ1-6, with 7 positions matching TRBD1. CDR1 is DFQATT and CDR2 is SNEGSKA in the germline V gene (reference sequence). This CDR3 comprises 14 residues. The CDR3 protein is CSARKGALGSPLNF. In nucleotides, the CDR3 is TGCAGTGCTAGAAAGGGGGCTCTGGGTTCACCCCTCAACTTT.

This clonotype was counted many times. The chain has TRBV27 and TRBJ2-7, with 7 bases matching TRBD1. V lost 4 bases and J lost 5; bases outside the gene matches: 8. Germline loops: CDR1 MNHEY, CDR2 SMNVEV (reference sequence). This CDR3 is 14 amino acids long. CDR3 loop: CASSSRQGIHEQYF. CDR3 nucleotides: TGTGCCAGCAGTTCCCGACAGGGTATCCACGAGCAGTACTTC.

Worth noting for this clonotype: This may stem from a read error, because a much larger clone lies one nucleotide away. The genes are TRBV6-5 and TRBJ1-1; a possible D gene is TRBD1 (5 bases). Trimming stripped 0 bases from V and 3 bases from J, with 20 bases between. This CDR3 is 18 amino acids long. Germline CDR1 and CDR2: MNHEY and SVGAGI. CDR3 nucleotide sequence: TGTGCCAGCAGTTACTCGATGCAGGGCGTGGACCAAGACACTGAAGCTTTCTTT. Translating it yields CASSYSMQGVDQDTEAFF.

This clonotype was seen many times. The V and J genes are TRBV5-1 and TRBJ1-6; D is undetermined. CDR1 and CDR2 (germline): SGHRS, YFSETQ. Trimming cost V 2 bases and J 5 bases, with 14 bases left between them. CDR3 length equals 16 residues. CDR3 bases: TGCGCCAGCAGCTTCCTCGGGCATCCCAATAATTCACCCCTCCACTTT. Protein sequence: CASSFLGHPNNSPLHF.

This clonotype occurred many times. This chain uses TRBV7-9 with TRBJ2-2; D is unclear. Germline assignment: CDR1 SEHNR and CDR2 FQNEAQ (reference sequence). V was cut by 6 bases and J by 6 bases, with 8 bases left in between. The CDR3 spans 12 residues. The DNA of the CDR3 is TGTGCCAGCAGAAATTTTGCCGGGGAGCTGTTTTTT. Amino acids: CASRNFAGELFF.